This TCR beta chain was sequenced during a study of T-cell reconstitution after alpha-beta-depleted transplantation in children. Findings and limits, study-wide: The origin of alpha-beta T cells about two months after transplant was reportedly several hundred expanded graft clones.

With respect to this clonotype: Its antigen is still unknown.

Researchers prepared the TCRbeta library using unique molecular identifiers, the study reports. TCRdb reprocessed the PCR reads via MiXCR and lists one record per CDR3 protein. The sample yields fewer than 450,000 distinct CDR3 sequences, 15% to 20% seen once. V lost 0 bases and J 4 bases, leaving 13 bases between the germline ends. CDR1 is MGHRA, CDR2 YSYEKL, per germline. This CDR3 region has 15 residues. The origin of this receptor is a male patient between 2 and 10 years old who had a stem cell transplant for acute lymphoblastic leukemia, so the T cells may come from the graft donor. The material sequenced was PBMCs, mostly from graft donor cells, taken 360 days after TCRalphabeta/CD19-depleted stem cell transplant. This chain uses TRBV4-1 with TRBJ2-7, with D possibly being TRBD2 (6 bases). CDR3: CASSQEAREPYEQYF. The CDR3 DNA reads as TGCGCCAGCAGCCAAGAAGCACGGGAGCCTTACGAGCAGTACTTC.